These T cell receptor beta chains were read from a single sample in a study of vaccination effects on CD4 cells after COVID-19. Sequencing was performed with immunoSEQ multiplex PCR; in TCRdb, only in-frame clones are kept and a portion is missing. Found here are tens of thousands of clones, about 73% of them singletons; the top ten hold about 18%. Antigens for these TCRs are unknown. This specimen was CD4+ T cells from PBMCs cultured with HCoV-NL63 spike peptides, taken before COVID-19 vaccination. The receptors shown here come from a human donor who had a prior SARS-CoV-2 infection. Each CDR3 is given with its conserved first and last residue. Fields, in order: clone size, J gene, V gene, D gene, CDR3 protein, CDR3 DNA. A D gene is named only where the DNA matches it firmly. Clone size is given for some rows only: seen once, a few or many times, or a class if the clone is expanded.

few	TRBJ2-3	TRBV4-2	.	CASSQEPSGLGLVDTQYF	TGTGCCAGCAGCCAAGAGCCGAGTGGTTTAGGTTTAGTTGATACGCAGTATTTT
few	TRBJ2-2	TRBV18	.	CATGGAQNTGELFF	TGTGCCACCGGTGGGGCTCAGAACACCGGGGAGCTGTTTTTT
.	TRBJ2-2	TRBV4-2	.	CASRRDTLGSGELFF	TGTGCCAGCCGTCGAGACACGCTAGGGAGCGGGGAGCTGTTTTTT
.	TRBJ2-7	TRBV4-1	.	CASSQDILRGGEQYF	TGCGCCAGCAGCCAAGATATTCTCAGGGGCGGGGAGCAGTACTTC
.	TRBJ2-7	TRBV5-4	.	CASSFRLGSYEQYF	TGTGCCAGCAGCTTTAGATTGGGGTCCTACGAGCAGTACTTC
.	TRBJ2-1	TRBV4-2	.	CASSQVARRRATPRSYNEQFF	TGTGCCAGCAGCCAAGTCGCGCGCCGGCGGGCAACCCCCCGCTCCTACAATGAGCAGTTCTTC
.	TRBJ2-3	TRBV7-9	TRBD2	CASSPGLAGGFADTQYF	TGTGCCAGCAGCCCGGGACTAGCGGGAGGATTTGCAGATACGCAGTATTTT
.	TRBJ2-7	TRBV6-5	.	CASTAEYSYEQYF	TGTGCCAGCACGGCGGAGTACTCCTACGAGCAGTACTTC
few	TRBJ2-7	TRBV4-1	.	CASSQVDILTYHEQYF	TGCGCCAGCAGCCAAGTCGATATCCTTACTTATCACGAGCAGTACTTC
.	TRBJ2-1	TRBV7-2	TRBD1	CASSSRQGSGNEQFF	TGTGCCAGCAGCTCCCGACAGGGTAGTGGGAATGAGCAGTTCTTC
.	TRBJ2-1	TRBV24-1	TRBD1	CATSDSSRTGGPYNEQFF	TGTGCCACCAGTGACAGCAGCAGGACAGGGGGCCCCTACAATGAGCAGTTCTTC
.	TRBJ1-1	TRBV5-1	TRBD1	CASSKRDRGGPSEAFF	TGCGCCAGCAGCAAACGGGACAGGGGAGGGCCGTCTGAAGCTTTCTTT
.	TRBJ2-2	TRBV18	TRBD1	CASSPRTGNTGELFF	TGTGCCAGCTCACCGAGGACAGGGAACACCGGGGAGCTGTTTTTT
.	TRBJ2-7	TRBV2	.	CASRFAPAGYEQYF	TGTGCCAGCCGTTTCGCCCCAGCGGGCTACGAGCAGTACTTC
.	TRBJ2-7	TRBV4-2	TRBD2	CASSQDWMASGSSYEQYF	TGTGCCAGCAGCCAAGATTGGATGGCTAGCGGTAGCTCCTACGAGCAGTACTTC
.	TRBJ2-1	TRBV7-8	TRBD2	CASSSPGLAGAGEQFF	TGTGCCAGCAGCTCCCCGGGACTAGCGGGGGCGGGGGAGCAGTTCTTC
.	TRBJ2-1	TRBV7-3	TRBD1	CASSQAPPGTGWNEQFF	TGTGCCAGCAGCCAAGCCCCCCCCGGGACAGGGTGGAATGAGCAGTTCTTC
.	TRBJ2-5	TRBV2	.	CASSLIEAQYF	TGTGCCAGCAGTCTGATCGAGGCCCAGTACTTC
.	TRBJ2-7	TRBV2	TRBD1	CASRGDSSYEQYF	TGTGCCAGCAGGGGGGACAGCTCCTACGAGCAGTACTTC
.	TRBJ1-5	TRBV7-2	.	CASSLGGRDNQPQHF	TGTGCCAGCAGCTTAGGAGGCAGGGACAATCAGCCCCAGCATTTT
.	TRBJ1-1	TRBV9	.	CAGPPPNTEAFF	TGTGCCGGTCCCCCCCCGAACACTGAAGCTTTCTTT
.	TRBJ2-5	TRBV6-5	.	CASSYGGAGVQETQYF	TGTGCCAGCAGTTACGGCGGTGCAGGGGTACAAGAGACCCAGTACTTC
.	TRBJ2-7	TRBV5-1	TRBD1	CASSLGTGQDEQYF	TGCGCCAGCAGCTTGGGGACGGGACAGGACGAGCAGTACTTC
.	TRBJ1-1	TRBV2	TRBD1	CASSRPRQGRTNTEAFF	TGTGCCAGCAGTCGACCCCGACAGGGTCGGACCAACACTGAAGCTTTCTTT
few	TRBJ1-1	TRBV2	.	CASSSGAGTEAFF	TGTGCCAGCAGCTCAGGGGCTGGCACTGAAGCTTTCTTT
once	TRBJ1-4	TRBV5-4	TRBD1	CASSPGGTVNEKLFF	TGTGCCAGCAGCCCTGGGGGGACAGTTAATGAAAAACTGTTTTTT
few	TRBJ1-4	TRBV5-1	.	CASSSSSPNEKLFF	TGCGCCAGCAGCTCCTCGAGTCCTAATGAAAAACTGTTTTTT
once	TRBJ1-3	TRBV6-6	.	CASSGTQAISGNTIYF	TGTGCCAGCAGTGGGACACAGGCGATCTCTGGAAACACCATATATTTT
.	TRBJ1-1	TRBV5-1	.	CASSPGARDTEAFF	TGCGCCAGCAGCCCCGGGGCTAGGGACACTGAAGCTTTCTTT
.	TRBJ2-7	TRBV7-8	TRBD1	CASSPLGQGKFYAYEQYF	TGTGCCAGCAGCCCGTTGGGACAGGGAAAATTTTATGCCTACGAGCAGTACTTC
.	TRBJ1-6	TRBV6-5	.	CASSYAKANSPLHF	TGTGCCAGCAGTTACGCCAAGGCTAATTCACCCCTCCACTTT
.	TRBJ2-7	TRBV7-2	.	CASSFLFQGGEQYF	TGTGCCAGCAGCTTTCTCTTTCAGGGTGGCGAGCAGTACTTC
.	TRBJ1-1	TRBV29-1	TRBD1	CSVERTGGIVGSEAFF	TGCAGCGTCGAAAGGACAGGGGGCATTGTTGGGTCCGAAGCTTTCTTT
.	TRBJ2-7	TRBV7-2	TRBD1	CASSLRTGIEQYF	TGTGCCAGCAGCTTAAGGACAGGGATTGAGCAGTACTTC
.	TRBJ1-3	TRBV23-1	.	CASSQSQGRSSGNTIYF	TGCGCCAGCAGTCAATCGCAGGGAAGGAGCTCTGGAAACACCATATATTTT
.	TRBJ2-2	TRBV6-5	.	CATRRSPSNTGELFF	TGTGCCACACGAAGGAGCCCATCGAACACCGGGGAGCTGTTTTTT
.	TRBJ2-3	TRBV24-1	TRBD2	CATSDPIGLVGADTQYF	TGTGCCACCAGTGACCCCATAGGACTAGTGGGGGCAGATACGCAGTATTTT
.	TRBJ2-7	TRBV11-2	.	CASSLVGGAYEQYF	TGTGCCAGCAGCTTAGTAGGCGGGGCCTACGAGCAGTACTTC
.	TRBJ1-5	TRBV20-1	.	CSASTGLGQPQHF	TGCAGTGCTAGTACAGGCCTGGGTCAGCCCCAGCATTTT